This entry lists 16 T cell receptor beta chains sequenced from one sample in a study of blood T cell repertoires in COVID-19. Clones were read by immunoSEQ multiplex PCR, and TCRdb kept only the in-frame ones, dropping some. The sample consists of over 250,000 clones, roughly 90% of them appearing once. Specimen: PBMCs or T cells enriched from blood (not recorded which). Every receptor here comes from a woman aged 60-70 years who had recovered from COVID-19.

This rearrangement joins TRBV15 to TRBJ2-7; 7 bases are a match to TRBD1. The CDR3 has 13 amino acids. The germline V gene encodes CDR1 LNHNV and CDR2 YYDKDF (reference sequence). V trimming: 5 bases; J trimming: 5 bases; junction bases outside the gene matches: 6. CDR3 DNA: TGTGCCACCAGCCTACGACAGGGCCACGAGCAGTACTTC. This codes for CATSLRQGHEQYF. Full variable domain (missing parts from reference TRBV15 and TRBJ2-7): DAMVIQNPRYQVTQFGKPVTLSCSQTLNHNVMYWYQQKSSQAPKLLFHYYDKDFNNEADTPDNFQSRRPNTSFCFLDIRSPGLGDTAMYLCATSLRQGHEQYFGPGTRLTVT.

V usage is TRBV28 and J usage is TRBJ2-5, with TRBD2 as a possible D gene (5 bases). The CDR3 is 13 amino acids. Between the trimmed V and J ends, which lost 5 bases and 5 bases, there was a span of 12 bases. The germline V gene has CDR1 MDHEN and CDR2 SYDVKM. The CDR3 DNA follows: TGTGCCAGCAGTCGCGGGTTCCGGGAGACCCAGTACTTC. Its translation: CASSRGFRETQYF.

The gene calls are TRBV4-1 and TRBJ2-3; a weak D match, TRBD2 (5 bases). CDR1 MGHRA and CDR2 YSYEKL come from the germline V gene. Trimming pared 4 bases from V and 2 bases from J, leaving 19 bases between. This CDR3 spans 17 amino acids. The DNA of the CDR3 is TGCGCCAGCAGCCCCCGGAGAGGGTTAGAAAACACAGATACGCAGTATTTT. This encodes CASSPRRGLENTDTQYF.

The chain is built from TRBV5-4 and TRBJ2-2; 13 nucleotides match TRBD2. V lost 4 bases, J lost 0 bases, and 6 bases stayed unmatched. The CDR3 contains 18 residues. Looked up from germline, CDR1 is SGHNT and CDR2 is YYREEE (reference sequence). CDR3 DNA: TGTGCCAGCAGCCTCGGACTAGCGGGGGCTGCGAACACCGGGGAGCTGTTTTTT. It translates to CASSLGLAGAANTGELFF.

The rearrangement joins TRBV7-3 to TRBJ1-1; D remains ambiguous. The germline V and J ends were trimmed by 2 bases and 0 bases, with 7 bases remaining between them. The germline gives CDR1 SGHTA, CDR2 FQGTGA. This CDR3 spans 14 amino acids. The DNA of the CDR3 is TGTGCCAGCAGCTTATCTAGCATGAACACTGAAGCTTTCTTT. Encoded protein: CASSLSSMNTEAFF.

V is TRBV7-9 and J is TRBJ1-5, with TRBD1 matching over 7 bases. V dropped 5 bases and J dropped 4; count of bases not matched to a gene: 8. Germline V CDR1 and CDR2: SEHNR, FQNEAQ (reference sequence). This CDR3 is built from 15 residues. CDR3 amino acids: CASSDGDSENQPQHF. The CDR3 coding sequence is TGTGCCAGCAGCGATGGGGACAGTGAGAATCAGCCCCAGCATTTT.

V gene TRBV7-2 combines with J gene TRBJ2-7; 9 nucleotides match TRBD2. Trimming at V came to 1 base and at J to 3 bases, leaving 4 bases not matched to a gene. CDR1 is SGHTA, CDR2 FQGNSA, per germline. CDR3 length: 15 amino acids. CDR3 sequence: CASSLGSSGIYEQYF. CDR3 in DNA: TGTGCCAGCAGCTTAGGTTCTAGCGGGATCTACGAGCAGTACTTC.

V gene TRBV6-2 or TRBV6-3 combines with J gene TRBJ2-7, with 8 bases matching TRBD2. J was trimmed by 6 bases and V by 4 bases; bases with no gene match: 5. CDR1 is MNHEY, CDR2 SVGEGT, per germline. The CDR3 runs 13 residues. For the CDR3, the DNA is TGTGCCAGCAGTTTGAGCGGGGGCCGCGAGCAGTACTTC. Residues: CASSLSGGREQYF.

The table lists this clone with a count of one. The chain employs TRBV10-3 and TRBJ2-3; a possible D gene is TRBD2 (7 bases). Per the germline V gene, CDR1 is ENHRY and CDR2 is SYGVKD. The CDR3 has 13 amino acids. V was shortened by 10 bases and J by 5 bases, with 16 bases between the two germline ends. The CDR3 loop is CANREGGEDTQYF. The CDR3 DNA follows: TGTGCCAACCGGGAAGGGGGGGAAGATACGCAGTATTTT.

As DNA, the CDR3 is TGCGCCAGCAGCCGAGGAGGGGAGACAGGGGAAAAAAACATTCAGTACTTC. Encoded protein: CASSRGGETGEKNIQYF. V usage is TRBV4-1 and J usage is TRBJ2-4; 8 bases line up with TRBD1. CDR3 length: 17 amino acids. V gave up 4 bases and J gave up 4 bases; unmatched junction bases: 12. Germline CDR1 reads MGHRA; CDR2 reads YSYEKL.

The gene calls are TRBV10-3 and TRBJ1-3; no definite D call. Between the trimmed V and J ends, which lost 3 bases and 4 bases, there was a span of 7 bases. The CDR3 contains 13 residues. The germline V gene encodes CDR1 ENHRY and CDR2 SYGVKD. In DNA form, the CDR3 reads TGTGCCATCAGTGAATATCCCGGAAACACCATATATTTT. Translating it yields CAISEYPGNTIYF.

The V and J genes are TRBV11-3 and TRBJ2-1; TRBD2 aligns across 7 bases. The trim removed 5 bases at V and 7 bases at J, leaving 17 bases unmatched. The germline V gene has CDR1 SGHNT and CDR2 YENEEA. The CDR3 is 17 residues long. CDR3 amino acids: CASSLPEGLVTINEQFF. DNA for the CDR3: TGTGCCAGCAGCCTACCCGAAGGACTAGTGACAATAAATGAGCAGTTCTTC.

This chain joins TRBV18 and TRBJ2-3; 8 nucleotides line up with TRBD2. This CDR3 comprises 14 residues. V lost 3 bases, J lost 4 bases, and 3 bases stayed unmatched. Germline values: CDR1 KGHSH, CDR2 LQKENI. The CDR3 protein is CASSPSGTSDTQYF. The CDR3 DNA follows: TGTGCCAGCTCACCTAGCGGGACCTCAGATACGCAGTATTTT.

The V call is TRBV19, the J call TRBJ2-4, with a possible D match to TRBD2 (6 bases). Germline V gene sequence: CDR1 LNHDA, CDR2 SQIVND (reference sequence). Trimming cost V 4 bases and J 3 bases, with 10 bases left between them. The CDR3 length is 14 residues. CDR3 amino acids: CASSTASVKNIQYF. The CDR3 coding sequence is TGTGCCAGTAGTACGGCTAGCGTCAAAAACATTCAGTACTTC.

This clone was detected only a few times. The chain joins TRBV4-1 to TRBJ1-5; 7 bases agree with TRBD1. The CDR3 contains 18 residues. V lost 0 bases, J lost 1 base, and 9 bases stayed unmatched. Germline V gene data show CDR1 as MGHRA and CDR2 as YSYEKL. The CDR3 bases are TGCGCCAGCAGCCAAGATAGGGCCAGGGGGTCCAGCAATCAGCCCCAGCATTTT. Residues: CASSQDRARGSSNQPQHF.

The chain combines TRBV7-2 with TRBJ1-5; 8 nucleotides line up with TRBD1. CDR3 size: 15 residues. Germline CDR1 SGHTA, CDR2 FQGNSA. V gave up 2 bases and J gave up 4 bases; unmatched junction bases: 4. CDR3 nucleotide sequence: TGTGCCAGCAGCTTATACGGGACAGGAAATCAGCCCCAGCATTTT. This encodes CASSLYGTGNQPQHF.